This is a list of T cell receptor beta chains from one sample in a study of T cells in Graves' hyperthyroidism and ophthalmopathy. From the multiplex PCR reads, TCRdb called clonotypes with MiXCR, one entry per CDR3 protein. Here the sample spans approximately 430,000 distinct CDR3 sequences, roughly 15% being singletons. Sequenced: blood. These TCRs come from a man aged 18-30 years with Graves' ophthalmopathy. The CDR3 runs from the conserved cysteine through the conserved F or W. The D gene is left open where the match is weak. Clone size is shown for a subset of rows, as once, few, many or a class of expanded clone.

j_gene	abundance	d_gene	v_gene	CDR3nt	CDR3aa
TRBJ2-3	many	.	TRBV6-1	TGTGCCAGCGAGCAAACGGGGACAGATACGCAGTATTTT	CASEQTGTDTQYF
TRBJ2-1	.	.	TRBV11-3	TGTGCCAGCAGCGCCCGGGGTCAGGTAAACAATGAGCAGTTCTTC	CASSARGQVNNEQFF
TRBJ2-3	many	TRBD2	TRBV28	TGTGCCAGCAGTTCCAGGACTAGCGGGTCAGATACGCAGTATTTT	CASSSRTSGSDTQYF
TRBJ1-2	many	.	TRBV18	TGTGCCAGCTCACCACCCGGGACGGCCTCCTACACCTTC	CASSPPGTASYTF
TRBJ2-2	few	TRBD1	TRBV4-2	TGTGCCAGCAGCCAGGGACAGCCAACCGGGGAGCTGTTTTTT	CASSQGQPTGELFF
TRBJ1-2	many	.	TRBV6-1	TGTGCCAGCAGTTGGCAGGGCGGAGGCTACACCTTC	CASSWQGGGYTF
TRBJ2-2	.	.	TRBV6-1	TGTGCCAGCAGTGAATACCTACCCGGGGAGCTGTTTTTT	CASSEYLPGELFF
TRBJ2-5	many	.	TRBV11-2	TGTGCCAGCAGCTTAGTCTGGGGAGGGGGGGAGACCCAGTACTTC	CASSLVWGGGETQYF
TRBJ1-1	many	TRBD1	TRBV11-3	TGTGCCAGCAGCTTAGAGCAGGGGGCGCACACTGAAGCTTTCTTT	CASSLEQGAHTEAFF
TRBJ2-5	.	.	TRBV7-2	TGTGCCAGCAGCTTTACTCACAACCAAGAGACCCAGTACTTC	CASSFTHNQETQYF
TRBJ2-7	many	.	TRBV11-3	TGTGCCAGCAGCTTATTCTTCCGGGACGAGCAGTACTTC	CASSLFFRDEQYF
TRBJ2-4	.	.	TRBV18	TGTGCCAGCTCACCGTCAACTAGTCGGTTACAGAAAGACAAAAACATTCAGTACTTC	CASSPSTSRLQKDKNIQYF
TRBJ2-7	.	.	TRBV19	TGTGCCAGTAGTTTGTCAGCTAACACCTACGAGCAGTACTTC	CASSLSANTYEQYF
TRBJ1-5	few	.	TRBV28	TGTGCCAGCAAAGAGAGGGCTAGCAATCAGCCCCAGCATTTT	CASKERASNQPQHF
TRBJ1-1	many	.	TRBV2	TGTGCCAGCAGTGCGGGCAACACTGAAGCTTTCTTT	CASSAGNTEAFF
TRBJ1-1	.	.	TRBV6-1	TGTGCCAGCAGTTATAGGGGACCCACTGAAGCTTTCTTT	CASSYRGPTEAFF
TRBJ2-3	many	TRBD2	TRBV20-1	TGCAGTGCTTCGACCATAGCGGGGGGGCACCCAGATACGCAGTATTTT	CSASTIAGGHPDTQYF
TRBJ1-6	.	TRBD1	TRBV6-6	TGTGCCAGCAGTTACATGGGACAGGACGACTCACCCCTCCACTTT	CASSYMGQDDSPLHF
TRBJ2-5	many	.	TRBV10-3	TGTGCCATCAGTGTAGGAGGGAGGGAGACCCAGTACTTC	CAISVGGRETQYF
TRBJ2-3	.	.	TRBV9	TGTGCCAGCAAGGGAGTTGGTAGCACAGATACGCAGTATTTT	CASKGVGSTDTQYF
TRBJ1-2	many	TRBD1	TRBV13	TGTGCCAGCAGCTTGGCAGCAGGGGGCGCGGACTATGGCTACACCTTC	CASSLAAGGADYGYTF
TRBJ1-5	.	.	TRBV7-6	TGTGCCAGCAGCACCACAGAAACGGGGCCCCAGCATTTT	CASSTTETGPQHF